Following are 10 T cell receptor beta chains from one sample sequenced in a study of radiotherapy plus CTLA-4 blockade in lung cancer. Using immunoSEQ multiplex PCR, the repertoire was profiled, and TCRdb retains in-frame clones only, with some absent. The sample carries about 38,000 clones, about 80% recorded once. Sample: peripheral blood, taken from a patient treated with radiotherapy plus ipilimumab. These receptors were obtained from a human donor with non-small cell lung cancer who had stable disease on radiotherapy plus ipilimumab.

The chain recombines TRBV5-6 with TRBJ1-2; TRBD1 might be the D (5 bases). The CDR3 totals 14 residues. Germline CDR1 and CDR2: SGHDT and YYEEEE. V was pared by 6 bases and J by 7 bases, with 19 bases between. The CDR3 bases are TGTGCCAGCATCGGCTGGGGTGGGGGTAGTGGCTACACCTTC. It encodes CASIGWGGGSGYTF.

This sequence joins TRBV10-3 and TRBJ1-1; D call uncertain. Trimming left V 0 bases short and J 1 base short, with 9 bases between. The germline gives CDR1 ENHRY, CDR2 SYGVKD. The CDR3 spans 15 residues. The CDR3 spells CAISESPRRNTEAFF. The CDR3 nucleotides are TGTGCCATCAGTGAGTCCCCACGAAGGAACACTGAAGCTTTCTTT.

This clone was observed a few times. The chain has TRBV6-1 and TRBJ2-7; possible D gene TRBD1, 6 bases. The germline V gene has CDR1 MNHNS and CDR2 SASEGT. The V gene lost 6 bases and the J gene lost 7 bases, with 19 bases spanning the gap. This CDR3 spans 14 amino acids. CDR3 region: CASRRDIRSSEQYV. The CDR3 DNA is TGTGCCAGCAGAAGGGACATCAGGAGTTCGGAGCAGTACGTC.

V and J are TRBV19 and TRBJ2-5; D not resolved. V was pared by 0 bases and J by 11 bases, with 19 bases between. This CDR3 region has 15 residues. The germline V gene encodes CDR1 LNHDA and CDR2 SQIVND (reference sequence). In nucleotides, the CDR3 is TGTGCCAGTAGTATAGACCCTACTCGTCAGGACGGACAGTACTTC. Encoded protein: CASSIDPTRQDGQYF. Using reference TRBV19 and TRBJ2-5 for the parts outside the CDR3, the full variable domain is DGGITQSPKYLFRKEGQNVTLSCEQNLNHDAMYWYRQDPGQGLRLIYYSQIVNDFQKGDIAEGYSVSREKKESFPLTVTSAQKNPTAFYLCASSIDPTRQDGQYFGPGTRLLVL.

The chain is built from TRBV11-3 and TRBJ2-5; D is unclear. This CDR3 region has 12 residues. CDR1 and CDR2 from the germline V gene are SGHNT and YENEEA. The V end was cut by 3 bases, the J end by 4 bases, with 6 bases between. The CDR3, as DNA: TGTGCCAGCAGCTTGTCCGGAGAGACCCAGTACTTC. Translating it yields CASSLSGETQYF.

V gene TRBV6-1 combines with J gene TRBJ2-2, with D unclear. The length of the CDR3 is 14 residues. Germline V gene data show CDR1 as MNHNS and CDR2 as SASEGT. V gave up 3 bases and J gave up 1 base, with 6 bases separating them. The CDR3 DNA reads as TGTGCCAGCAGTGAGGAGCGGAACACCGGGGAGCTGTTTTTT. Its translation is CASSEERNTGELFF.

V gene TRBV15 combines with J gene TRBJ1-4; 9 bases line up with TRBD1. Germline trimming cut 4 bases from V and 7 bases from J; bases unmatched to any gene: 4. The CDR3 consists of 14 residues. Germline CDR1 and CDR2: LNHNV and YYDKDF (reference sequence). The CDR3 reads CATSKGQGSEKLFF. The CDR3 coding sequence is TGTGCCACCAGCAAAGGACAGGGGAGTGAAAAACTGTTTTTT. Complete variable domain (other parts from reference TRBV15 and TRBJ1-4): DAMVIQNPRYQVTQFGKPVTLSCSQTLNHNVMYWYQQKSSQAPKLLFHYYDKDFNNEADTPDNFQSRRPNTSFCFLDIRSPGLGDTAMYLCATSKGQGSEKLFFGSGTQLSVL.

The DNA of the CDR3 is TGCGCCAGCAGGGCCCCCCAGGGCCCCGCGAACACCGGGGAGCTGTTTTTT. Encoded protein: CASRAPQGPANTGELFF. V is TRBV5-1 and J is TRBJ2-2; weak D call: TRBD1 (5 bases). The CDR3 is 17 residues long. From germline, CDR1 is SGHRS and CDR2 YFSETQ. V gave up 5 bases and J gave up 0 bases, with 17 bases separating them.

This clone came up a few times. V gene TRBV19 combines with J gene TRBJ1-5; D might be TRBD1 (5 bases). Germline-derived CDR1 and CDR2 are LNHDA and SQIVND (reference sequence). V gave up 3 bases and J gave up 5 bases, with 8 bases separating them. CDR3 length: 13 amino acids. As DNA, the CDR3 is TGTGCCAGTAGTATGAGCAGGGATCAGCCCCAGCATTTT. Translated, it gives CASSMSRDQPQHF.

V and J are TRBV30 and TRBJ1-1, with 9 bases matching TRBD1. V was pared by 4 bases and J by 1 base, with 4 bases of the junction left unmatched. The CDR3 consists of 14 residues. Germline V gene data show CDR1 as GTSNPN and CDR2 as SVGIG (reference sequence). The CDR3 bases are TGTGCCTGGAACCGGGGACAGGGGAACACTGAAGCTTTCTTT. It is translated as CAWNRGQGNTEAFF.